The rows below give T cell receptor beta chains drawn from one sample of a study of T cells after posttransplantation cyclophosphamide. Assay: immunoSEQ multiplex PCR; the TCRdb copy retains only in-frame clones and omits some. The table includes around 18,000 clones, 77% detected once. The sequenced sample was CD8+ T cells sorted from PBMCs, obtained 1,700 to 2,000 days after a stem cell transplant with posttransplant cyclophosphamide. The receptors stem from a female patient aged 35-55 years who received an allogeneic stem cell transplant from a related donor, was CMV-positive, and had no GVHD. Some T cells may trace back to the graft donor. CDR3s include the opening cysteine and the closing phenylalanine or tryptophan. D genes are given only for firm matches. Only part of the rows carry a size: once, few, many, or a class if the clone is expanded.

CDR3: CASSLGQGGNQPQHF
DNA: TGTGCCAGCAGTTTAGGGCAGGGTGGCAATCAGCCCCAGCATTTT
V: TRBV27
size: -
J: TRBJ1-5
D: -

CDR3: CASSLWASKVPEETQYF
DNA: TGTGCCAGCAGCTTATGGGCTAGCAAGGTCCCCGAAGAGACCCAGTACTTC
V: TRBV11-2
size: few
J: TRBJ2-5
D: -

CDR3: CASSQEVSLSSYNEQFF
DNA: TGCGCCAGCAGCCAAGAAGTTAGTCTTAGCTCCTACAATGAGCAGTTCTTC
V: TRBV4-1
size: -
J: TRBJ2-1
D: -

CDR3: CASKPGNFNSPLHF
DNA: TGTGCCAGCAAACCCGGGAACTTTAATTCACCCCTCCACTTT
V: TRBV28
size: once
J: TRBJ1-6
D: -

CDR3: CASSLRTGSYEQYF
DNA: TGTGCCAGCAGTCTCCGGACAGGATCCTACGAGCAGTACTTC
V: TRBV6-6
size: -
J: TRBJ2-7
D: TRBD1

CDR3: CASSSLGLGPAGSPLHF
DNA: TGCGCCAGCAGCAGCTTGGGGCTGGGGCCAGCGGGGTCACCCCTCCACTTT
V: TRBV4-1
size: once
J: TRBJ1-6
D: -

CDR3: CASRSSGGGEQFF
DNA: TGTGCCAGCAGATCTAGCGGGGGTGGTGAGCAGTTCTTC
V: TRBV11-3
size: -
J: TRBJ2-1
D: TRBD2

CDR3: CASSSWVQGEVEQFF
DNA: TGTGCCAGCAGCTCGTGGGTACAGGGGGAGGTTGAGCAGTTCTTC
V: TRBV7-8
size: -
J: TRBJ2-1
D: TRBD1

CDR3: CASSPKLGTGEETQYF
DNA: TGTGCCAGCAGCCCGAAACTCGGGACAGGGGAAGAGACCCAGTACTTC
V: TRBV11-3
size: -
J: TRBJ2-5
D: TRBD1

CDR3: CASSQGAAGELFF
DNA: TGTGCCAGCAGTCAGGGGGCGGCCGGGGAGCTGTTTTTT
V: TRBV7-3
size: -
J: TRBJ2-2
D: TRBD1

CDR3: CASSQRQGSGELFF
DNA: TGCGCCAGCAGCCAACGACAGGGGTCCGGGGAGCTGTTTTTT
V: TRBV4-1
size: -
J: TRBJ2-2
D: TRBD1

CDR3: CASSVTGGDYEQYF
DNA: TGTGCCAGCAGCGTGACAGGGGGAGACTACGAGCAGTACTTC
V: TRBV9
size: -
J: TRBJ2-7
D: TRBD1

CDR3: CASSLAVGVETQYF
DNA: TGTGCCAGCAGCTTGGCCGTAGGGGTAGAGACCCAGTACTTC
V: TRBV5-8
size: -
J: TRBJ2-5
D: -

CDR3: CASSAREGRDTEAFF
DNA: TGTGCCAGCAGTGCGCGGGAAGGGAGGGACACTGAAGCTTTCTTT
V: TRBV6-4
size: -
J: TRBJ1-1
D: -

CDR3: CATSRGTGGNEQYF
DNA: TGTGCCACCAGCAGAGGGACAGGGGGCAACGAGCAGTACTTC
V: TRBV15
size: -
J: TRBJ2-7
D: TRBD1

CDR3: CASSPGQGEKLFF
DNA: TGCGCCAGCAGCCCAGGACAGGGTGAAAAACTGTTTTTT
V: TRBV4-1
size: -
J: TRBJ1-4
D: TRBD1

CDR3: CASRSGNTEAFF
DNA: TGTGCCAGCAGGTCAGGGAACACTGAAGCTTTCTTT
V: TRBV7-9
size: -
J: TRBJ1-1
D: -

CDR3: CASSPGTSRTDTQYF
DNA: TGTGCCAGCAGCCCTGGGACTAGCCGCACAGATACGCAGTATTTT
V: TRBV7-3
size: few
J: TRBJ2-3
D: TRBD2

CDR3: CASSWAGDNEQFF
DNA: TGTGCCAGCAGTTGGGCAGGGGACAATGAGCAGTTCTTC
V: TRBV27
size: -
J: TRBJ2-1
D: -

CDR3: CASSLSLLTEQFF
DNA: TGTGCCAGCAGTTTAAGCCTACTTACTGAGCAGTTCTTC
V: TRBV27
size: -
J: TRBJ2-1
D: -

CDR3: CASSLQGGSTEAFF
DNA: TGCGCCAGCAGCCTCCAGGGAGGGAGCACTGAAGCTTTCTTT
V: TRBV4-3
size: -
J: TRBJ1-1
D: -

CDR3: CASSLDSHEQFF
DNA: TGTGCCAGCAGCTTGGACTCTCATGAGCAGTTCTTC
V: TRBV7-9
size: -
J: TRBJ2-1
D: -

CDR3: CASRQRQDYTEAFF
DNA: TGTGCCAGCAGGCAACGACAGGATTACACTGAAGCTTTCTTT
V: TRBV6-4
size: -
J: TRBJ1-1
D: -

CDR3: CASSLGGLTEAFF
DNA: TGTGCCAGCAGCTTAGGGGGACTCACTGAAGCTTTCTTT
V: TRBV7-3
size: -
J: TRBJ1-1
D: -

CDR3: CASSFRLDMNTEAFF
DNA: TGTGCCAGCAGCTTCCGGTTAGATATGAACACTGAAGCTTTCTTT
V: TRBV5-4
size: -
J: TRBJ1-1
D: -

CDR3: CASSPYLAGGGNEQFF
DNA: TGTGCCAGCAGCCCCTACCTAGCGGGGGGTGGCAATGAGCAGTTCTTC
V: TRBV9
size: -
J: TRBJ2-1
D: TRBD2

CDR3: CASSILPGQGALNEQFF
DNA: TGTGCCAGTAGTATCCTTCCGGGACAGGGGGCTTTGAATGAGCAGTTCTTC
V: TRBV19
size: -
J: TRBJ2-1
D: TRBD1

CDR3: CASSQRIAETGDAKLFF
DNA: TGCGCCAGCAGCCAAAGGATAGCGGAGACCGGCGATGCGAAACTGTTTTTT
V: TRBV4-1
size: -
J: TRBJ1-4
D: -

CDR3: CASNGQGSTDTQYF
DNA: TGTGCCAGCAACGGACAGGGGAGCACAGATACGCAGTATTTT
V: TRBV6-6
size: -
J: TRBJ2-3
D: TRBD1

CDR3: CASSTSSGTGDEKLFF
DNA: TGTGCCAGCAGCACGTCCTCCGGGACAGGGGATGAAAAACTGTTTTTT
V: TRBV7-9
size: -
J: TRBJ1-4
D: TRBD1

CDR3: CASSPPSSTDTQYF
DNA: TGCGCCAGCAGCCCCCCGAGCAGCACAGATACGCAGTATTTT
V: TRBV4-1
size: -
J: TRBJ2-3
D: -

CDR3: CASSSRTGGGFGTQYF
DNA: TGTGCCAGCAGCTCCCGAACAGGGGGCGGATTTGGGACCCAGTACTTC
V: TRBV5-6
size: -
J: TRBJ2-5
D: TRBD1

CDR3: CASSEWGPEAFF
DNA: TGTGCCAGCAGTGAATGGGGGCCTGAAGCTTTCTTT
V: TRBV2
size: -
J: TRBJ1-1
D: -

CDR3: CASSLAGQEQYF
DNA: TGTGCCAGCAGCTTAGCCGGACAGGAGCAGTACTTC
V: TRBV11-2
size: -
J: TRBJ2-7
D: -

CDR3: CASSLTGNEQFF
DNA: TGTGCCAGCAGCCTGACAGGGAATGAGCAGTTCTTC
V: TRBV7-3
size: once
J: TRBJ2-1
D: TRBD1

CDR3: CASSLVGSSYEQYF
DNA: TGCGCCAGCAGCTTGGTTGGCAGCTCCTACGAGCAGTACTTC
V: TRBV5-1
size: once
J: TRBJ2-7
D: -

CDR3: CASGPGTANTEAFF
DNA: TGTGCTAGTGGTCCCGGGACAGCGAACACTGAAGCTTTCTTT
V: TRBV12-5
size: -
J: TRBJ1-1
D: TRBD1

CDR3: CASSYGTRTNEQFF
DNA: TGTGCCAGCAGCTACGGGACTAGGACCAATGAGCAGTTCTTC
V: TRBV7-8
size: -
J: TRBJ2-1
D: TRBD2